A selection of T cell receptor beta chains follows, all from one sample in a study of technical replicates of blood from a handful of donors. TCRdb's table, derived via immunoSEQ multiplex PCR, lists solely in-frame clones and lacks some. In the table there are more than 60,000 clones, 85% to 95% of which are singletons. The material sequenced was T cells isolated from PBMCs. The receptors stem from a human donor in good health. Both conserved end residues are part of each CDR3. Fields, in order: J gene, D gene, clone size, V gene, CDR3 DNA, CDR3 protein. D genes are given only for firm matches. Clone size is not always given. Where it is, it says once, few, many or a class for expanded clones.

>TRBJ2-3|.|.|TRBV7-9
TGTGCCAGCATGCCGACAGGAAGCACAGATACGCAGTATTTT
CASMPTGSTDTQYF
>TRBJ2-2|.|.|TRBV7-6
TGTGCCAGCAGCTTAACAGGGAGCGCCGGGGAGCTGTTTTTT
CASSLTGSAGELFF
>TRBJ2-7|.|.|TRBV12-1
TGTGCCAGCAGCGATCGGACTAGCGGGGGGGGGAAATGGTCCTACGAGCAGTACTTC
CASSDRTSGGGKWSYEQYF
>TRBJ2-7|TRBD2|.|TRBV7-9
TGTGCCAGCAGCTTAGCGCCAGCGGGGGGTACCTACGAGCAGTACTTC
CASSLAPAGGTYEQYF
>TRBJ1-2|.|.|TRBV12-5
TGTGCTAGTGGTCGAACCAGGTTGATTGGCTACACCTTC
CASGRTRLIGYTF
>TRBJ2-7|.|.|TRBV30
TGTGCCTGGAGTGTACTGCGAGGTTCCTACGAGCAGTACTTC
CAWSVLRGSYEQYF
>TRBJ1-2|.|.|TRBV5-4
TGTGCCAGCAGCTCGCTCGGTTATGGCTACACCTTC
CASSSLGYGYTF
>TRBJ2-2|.|once|TRBV6-1
TGTGCCAGCAGTGAATTTTCGGAGTTGCGGCCCGGGGAGCTGTTTTTT
CASSEFSELRPGELFF
>TRBJ2-1|.|.|TRBV7-9
TGTGCCAACGAGCAAGCGGGTCAAACCTACAATGAGCAGTTCTTC
CANEQAGQTYNEQFF
>TRBJ1-5|TRBD1|.|TRBV5-6
TGTGCCAGCAGCTTGTTTGACAGGGGAGACGGTCAGCCCCAGCATTTT
CASSLFDRGDGQPQHF
>TRBJ2-3|.|.|TRBV19
TGTGCCAGTAGTAGCGCACTCGAACTCACAGATACGCAGTATTTT
CASSSALELTDTQYF
>TRBJ1-4|.|.|TRBV6-6
TGTGCCAGCAGGGCAGGGTGGGTGAAGGAAAAACTGTTTTTT
CASRAGWVKEKLFF
>TRBJ2-7|.|.|TRBV25-1
TGTGCCAGCAGTACAGGGTTCGAGCAGTACTTC
CASSTGFEQYF
>TRBJ2-1|TRBD2|.|TRBV5-1
TGCGCCAGCAGCTTGGGTCTAGCGGGAGGGCCACTTAATGAGCAGTTCTTC
CASSLGLAGGPLNEQFF
>TRBJ1-6|TRBD1|.|TRBV5-4
TGTGCCAGCAGCTTGGAGTGGCAGGGGGATTATTCACCCCTCCACTTT
CASSLEWQGDYSPLHF
>TRBJ2-3|.|once|TRBV19
TGTGCCAGTAGTATAATGGACAGACAGATAGATACGCAGTATTTT
CASSIMDRQIDTQYF
>TRBJ2-2|.|.|TRBV5-1
TGCGCCAGCAGCTTTCAATCAGGGCGCACCGGGGAGCTGTTTTTT
CASSFQSGRTGELFF
>TRBJ2-5|.|once|TRBV25-1
TGTGCCAGCAGTGATCGACCGAGGGGCGGGAACCAAGAGACCCAGTACTTC
CASSDRPRGGNQETQYF
>TRBJ1-5|.|.|TRBV27
TGTGCCAGCAGTCCCGGGACACGCCGAGATCAGCCCCAGCATTTT
CASSPGTRRDQPQHF
>TRBJ1-5|TRBD1|few|TRBV19
TGTGCCAGTAGTCTGATAATGGACAGGGCTTACCTCAATCAGCCCCAGCATTTT
CASSLIMDRAYLNQPQHF
>TRBJ2-1|.|.|TRBV19
TGTGCCAGTAGAAGGGACAACTACAATGAGCAGTTCTTC
CASRRDNYNEQFF
>TRBJ2-7|TRBD2|.|TRBV29-1
TGCAGCGTTGCCGGAGCCCGGGAGGGCCGGTCCTACGAGCAGTACTTC
CSVAGAREGRSYEQYF
>TRBJ2-7|TRBD2|once|TRBV27
TGTGCCAGCAGTGGTCCCGGGACTAGCTACTACGAGCAGTACTTC
CASSGPGTSYYEQYF
>TRBJ2-1|TRBD2|once|TRBV5-1
TGCGCCAGCAGCGGTGGACTAGCTATTGGTGAGCAGTTCTTC
CASSGGLAIGEQFF
>TRBJ1-3|TRBD1|.|TRBV28
TGTGCCAGCAGCTCCACAGGGGAAGGAAACACCATATATTTT
CASSSTGEGNTIYF
>TRBJ1-5|.|.|TRBV19
TGTGCCAGTAGTCTCCCGGAGCCATATAGCAATCAGCCCCAGCATTTT
CASSLPEPYSNQPQHF
>TRBJ1-3|TRBD1|.|TRBV11-3
TGTGCCAGCACCGACAGACAGGGACTGGCTGGAAACACCATATATTTT
CASTDRQGLAGNTIYF
>TRBJ1-1|.|.|TRBV19
TGTGCCAGTAGTATAGGTAGGGGGAGAGTGGACACTGAAGCTTTCTTT
CASSIGRGRVDTEAFF
>TRBJ1-6|.|.|TRBV11-2
TGTGCCAGCAGCTTAGGGTCGGGGGAAATAGCTTCACCCCTCCACTTT
CASSLGSGEIASPLHF
>TRBJ1-2|.|.|TRBV28
TGTGCCAGCAGTTTAGCAGGGGACGGCTACACCTTC
CASSLAGDGYTF
>TRBJ1-6|.|.|TRBV28
TGTGCCAGCAGCCTCCACTCGGGGTACTATAATTCACCCCTCCACTTT
CASSLHSGYYNSPLHF
>TRBJ1-2|.|.|TRBV6-1
TGTGCCAGCAGTCCCCAGGGCTTCTATGGCTACACCTTC
CASSPQGFYGYTF
>TRBJ1-1|.|.|TRBV7-9
TGTGCCAGCAGCCGGGGGGAGAGGGTGATCATGGCTTTCTTT
CASSRGERVIMAFF
>TRBJ2-3|TRBD2|.|TRBV15
TGTGCCACCAGCAGAGCTAGCGGGGTGGATACGCAGTATTTT
CATSRASGVDTQYF
>TRBJ1-5|.|.|TRBV11-3
TGTGCCAGCAGCTTAGGGCCGGGGAAATATAGCAATCAGCCCCAGCATTTT
CASSLGPGKYSNQPQHF
>TRBJ2-1|TRBD2|.|TRBV10-2
TGCGCCAGCAGACGGACTAGCGGGGACTTGCAGTACAATGAGCAGTTCTTC
CASRRTSGDLQYNEQFF
>TRBJ2-1|TRBD2|.|TRBV7-8
TGTGCCAGCACCCTCGGGACTAGCGGGAGCGGGGAGCAGTTCTTC
CASTLGTSGSGEQFF
>TRBJ2-1|TRBD2|.|TRBV15
TGTGCCACCAGCAGAGATATTGGCGGGGGGGCTGTTTCTGAGCAGTTCTTC
CATSRDIGGGAVSEQFF
>TRBJ2-2|TRBD2|.|TRBV28
TGTGCCACCATGAGAGCGGGAGGGGGGACCGGGGAGCTGTTTTTT
CATMRAGGGTGELFF
>TRBJ2-3|.|.|TRBV6-6
TGTGCCACCACGGACTGGAACACAGATACGCAGTATTTT
CATTDWNTDTQYF
>TRBJ2-2|TRBD1|.|TRBV4-1
TGCGCCAGCAGCCGGTTACAGGGGACGAACACCGGGGAGCTGTTTTTT
CASSRLQGTNTGELFF
>TRBJ1-1|.|.|TRBV29-1
TGCAGCGTTGTTAAGCTTGAAGCTTTCTTT
CSVVKLEAFF
>TRBJ1-1|.|.|TRBV6-5
TGTGCCAGCAGTAACGCACAGAACACTGAAGCTTTCTTT
CASSNAQNTEAFF
>TRBJ2-3|TRBD2|.|TRBV11-2
TGTGCCAGCAGCCAACTAGCGGGAGGGCTAGGAGATACGCAGTATTTT
CASSQLAGGLGDTQYF
>TRBJ2-1|TRBD2|.|TRBV5-1
TGCGCCAGCAGTTCACTTAGCGGGAGGTCCTACAATGAGCAGTTCTTC
CASSSLSGRSYNEQFF
>TRBJ1-2|.|.|TRBV7-9
TGTGCCAGCAGCTCAACAGGACACTATGGCTACACCTTC
CASSSTGHYGYTF
>TRBJ1-5|TRBD1|.|TRBV10-2
TGCGCCAGCAGTGATGCAGGGGGAGGTCAGCCCCAGCATTTT
CASSDAGGGQPQHF
>TRBJ2-5|.|.|TRBV5-1
TGCGCCAGCAGCTTGCGGGTGGGGGGAGAGACCCAGTACTTC
CASSLRVGGETQYF
>TRBJ1-4|.|.|TRBV6-5
TGTGCCAGCAGTTTTAGGGGGTATGCAACTAATGAAAAACTGTTTTTT
CASSFRGYATNEKLFF
>TRBJ2-7|.|.|TRBV14
TGTGCCAGCAGCCAAGAATTGGGTTCGTGGACTCGGAGTGGGGACGAGCAGTACTTC
CASSQELGSWTRSGDEQYF
>TRBJ1-1|.|.|TRBV7-3
TGTGCCAGCAGCTTAGGCTCCAACACTGAAGCTTTCTTT
CASSLGSNTEAFF
>TRBJ1-2|.|.|TRBV5-6
TGTGCCAGCAGCTTGGTGGCAGCGCCCTATGGCTACACCTTC
CASSLVAAPYGYTF